A selection of T cell receptor beta chains follows, all from one sample in a study of identical twins. TCRdb reprocessed the 5' RACE reads with MiXCR, giving one entry per CDR3 protein. The sample includes hundreds of thousands of distinct CDR3 sequences, roughly 7.2% of them seen just once. The data also belong to a second study, concerning yellow fever vaccine responses in identical twins.

The specimen was PBMCs. The receptors shown here come from a woman aged 18-29 years in good health. Both conserved end residues are part of each CDR3. Each record gives: clone size, V gene, D gene, J gene, CDR3 protein, CDR3 DNA. D genes are given only for firm matches. Clone size is not always given. Where it is, it says once, few, many or a class for expanded clones.

clone size: NA; V gene: TRBV29-1; D gene: NA; J gene: TRBJ2-3; CDR3 protein: CSVEDRTDTQYF; CDR3 DNA: TGCAGCGTTGAGGACCGTACAGATACGCAGTATTTT
clone size: many; V gene: TRBV7-9; D gene: NA; J gene: TRBJ2-5; CDR3 protein: CASSLGLYQETQYF; CDR3 DNA: TGCGCCAGCAGCTTGGGATTGTACCAAGAGACCCAGTACTTC
clone size: few; V gene: TRBV15; D gene: TRBD2; J gene: TRBJ2-1; CDR3 protein: CATSRERSGTSGGLRFF; CDR3 DNA: TGTGCCACCAGCAGAGAAAGAAGCGGGACTAGCGGGGGCCTACGGTTCTTC
clone size: many; V gene: TRBV20-1; D gene: NA; J gene: TRBJ2-5; CDR3 protein: CSARVVETQYF; CDR3 DNA: TGCAGTGCTAGGGTGGTAGAGACCCAGTACTTC
clone size: few; V gene: TRBV20-1; D gene: NA; J gene: TRBJ2-3; CDR3 protein: CSAVSGFTSTDTQYF; CDR3 DNA: TGCAGTGCTGTAAGCGGGTTTACTAGCACAGATACGCAGTATTTT
clone size: few; V gene: TRBV20-1; D gene: NA; J gene: TRBJ2-5; CDR3 protein: CSARDPGGGETQYF; CDR3 DNA: TGCAGTGCTAGAGACCCAGGGGGGGGAGAGACCCAGTACTTC
clone size: few; V gene: TRBV15; D gene: NA; J gene: TRBJ2-1; CDR3 protein: CATSRDVDNEQFF; CDR3 DNA: TGTGCCACCAGCAGAGATGTGGACAATGAGCAGTTCTTC
clone size: NA; V gene: TRBV5-1; D gene: NA; J gene: TRBJ2-1; CDR3 protein: CASSLDLSSYNEQFF; CDR3 DNA: TGCGCCAGCAGCTTGGACCTAAGCTCCTACAATGAGCAGTTCTTC
clone size: few; V gene: TRBV20-1; D gene: NA; J gene: TRBJ1-2; CDR3 protein: CSARPGTAGYGYTF; CDR3 DNA: TGCAGTGCTAGACCGGGCACAGCTGGGTATGGCTACACCTTC
clone size: few; V gene: TRBV6-5; D gene: NA; J gene: TRBJ1-1; CDR3 protein: CASSTGIGAFF; CDR3 DNA: TGTGCCAGCAGTACCGGGATCGGAGCTTTCTTT
clone size: NA; V gene: TRBV9; D gene: NA; J gene: TRBJ2-7; CDR3 protein: CASSVSGDYEQYF; CDR3 DNA: TGTGCCAGCAGCGTGTCGGGGGACTACGAGCAGTACTTC
clone size: few; V gene: TRBV12-5; D gene: NA; J gene: TRBJ2-1; CDR3 protein: CASGLLSGVNEQFF; CDR3 DNA: TGTGCTAGTGGTTTACTCTCGGGAGTCAATGAGCAGTTCTTC
clone size: many; V gene: TRBV12-3/TRBV12-4; D gene: NA; J gene: TRBJ2-1; CDR3 protein: CASTPKTSNEQFF; CDR3 DNA: TGTGCCAGCACCCCAAAGACTAGCAATGAGCAGTTCTTC
clone size: few; V gene: TRBV5-5; D gene: TRBD2; J gene: TRBJ2-1; CDR3 protein: CASSQRDFGEQFF; CDR3 DNA: TGTGCCAGCAGCCAGCGGGACTTTGGGGAGCAGTTCTTC
clone size: many; V gene: TRBV5-1; D gene: TRBD2; J gene: TRBJ2-1; CDR3 protein: CASSLAVLRVLAGNYNEQFF; CDR3 DNA: TGCGCCAGCAGCTTGGCCGTTCTCCGAGTACTAGCGGGAAACTACAATGAGCAGTTCTTC
clone size: few; V gene: TRBV24-1; D gene: NA; J gene: TRBJ2-3; CDR3 protein: CATSDGLVGGDTQYF; CDR3 DNA: TGTGCCACCAGTGATGGGCTAGTCGGTGGAGATACGCAGTATTTT
clone size: many; V gene: TRBV29-1; D gene: TRBD2; J gene: TRBJ2-3; CDR3 protein: CSVEAGLAGGPDTQYF; CDR3 DNA: TGCAGCGTTGAAGCGGGACTAGCGGGAGGGCCAGATACGCAGTATTTT
clone size: NA; V gene: TRBV5-1; D gene: NA; J gene: TRBJ1-6; CDR3 protein: CASSLEAGYNSPLHF; CDR3 DNA: TGCGCCAGCAGCTTGGAGGCAGGGTACAATTCACCCCTCCACTTT
clone size: few; V gene: TRBV6-5; D gene: TRBD2; J gene: TRBJ2-2; CDR3 protein: CASSYKRGPGGELFF; CDR3 DNA: TGTGCCAGCAGTTACAAGCGGGGGCCCGGCGGGGAGCTGTTTTTT
clone size: NA; V gene: TRBV12-3/TRBV12-4; D gene: NA; J gene: TRBJ2-1; CDR3 protein: CASRAPAGNEQFF; CDR3 DNA: TGTGCCAGTAGGGCCCCCGCGGGGAATGAGCAGTTCTTC
clone size: few; V gene: TRBV10-3; D gene: TRBD1; J gene: TRBJ2-5; CDR3 protein: CAISERQGSIQETQYF; CDR3 DNA: TGTGCCATCAGTGAACGACAGGGAAGTATCCAAGAGACCCAGTACTTC
clone size: many; V gene: TRBV20-1; D gene: TRBD1; J gene: TRBJ1-2; CDR3 protein: CSARGMGTGDGTYGYTF; CDR3 DNA: TGCAGTGCTAGAGGAATGGGGACAGGGGATGGCACCTATGGCTACACCTTC